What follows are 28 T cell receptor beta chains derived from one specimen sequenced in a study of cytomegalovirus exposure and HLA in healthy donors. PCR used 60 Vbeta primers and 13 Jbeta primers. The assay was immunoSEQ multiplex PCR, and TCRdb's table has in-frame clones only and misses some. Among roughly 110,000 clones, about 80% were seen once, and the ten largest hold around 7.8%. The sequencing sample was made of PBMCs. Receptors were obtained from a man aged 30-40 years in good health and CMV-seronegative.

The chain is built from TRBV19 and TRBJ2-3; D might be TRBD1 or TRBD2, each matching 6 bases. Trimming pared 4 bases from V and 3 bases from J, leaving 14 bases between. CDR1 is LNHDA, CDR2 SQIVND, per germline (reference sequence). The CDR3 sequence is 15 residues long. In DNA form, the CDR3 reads TGTGCCAGTAGTAAAGACAGGAGGGTAACAGATACGCAGTATTTT. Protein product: CASSKDRRVTDTQYF.

CDR3 DNA sequence: TGCGCCAGCAGCCCGGGACAGAGATACGGTAATTCACCCCTCCACTTT. It yields the protein CASSPGQRYGNSPLHF. The chain combines TRBV5-1 with TRBJ1-6, with 7 bases matching TRBD1. The CDR3 spans 16 residues. Germline CDR1 is SGHRS and CDR2 is YFSETQ. V lost 4 bases to trimming and J lost 6 bases; unmatched junction nucleotides: 10. Supplemented by reference TRBV5-1 and TRBJ1-6, the full variable domain reads KAGVTQTPRYLIKTRGQQVTLSCSPISGHRSVSWYQQTPGQGLQFLFEYFSETQRNKGNFPGRFSGRQFSNSRSEMNVSTLELGDSALYLCASSPGQRYGNSPLHFGNGTRLTVT.

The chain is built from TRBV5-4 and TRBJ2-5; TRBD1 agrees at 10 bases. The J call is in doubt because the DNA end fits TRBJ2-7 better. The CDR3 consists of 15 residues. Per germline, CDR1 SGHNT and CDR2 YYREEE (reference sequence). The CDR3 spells CASSLGTGGHYEQYF. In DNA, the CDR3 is TGTGCCAGCAGCTTGGGGACAGGGGGACACTACGAGCAGTACTTC.

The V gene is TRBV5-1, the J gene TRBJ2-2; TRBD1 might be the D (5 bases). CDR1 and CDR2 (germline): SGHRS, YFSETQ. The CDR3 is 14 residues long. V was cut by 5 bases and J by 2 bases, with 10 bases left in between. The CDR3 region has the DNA TGCGCCAGCAGAGTGGACACAAACACCGGGGAGCTGTTTTTT. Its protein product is CASRVDTNTGELFF.

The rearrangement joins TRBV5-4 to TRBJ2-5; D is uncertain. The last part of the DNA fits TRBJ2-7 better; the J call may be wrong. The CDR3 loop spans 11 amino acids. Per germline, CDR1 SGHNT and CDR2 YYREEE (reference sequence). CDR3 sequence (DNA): TGTGCCAGCAGCTTGGGGGCCGAGCAGTACTTC. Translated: CASSLGAEQYF.

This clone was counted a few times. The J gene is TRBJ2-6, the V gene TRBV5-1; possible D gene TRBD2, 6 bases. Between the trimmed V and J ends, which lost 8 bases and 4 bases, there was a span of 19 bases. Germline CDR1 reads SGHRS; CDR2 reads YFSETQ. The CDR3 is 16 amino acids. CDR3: CASEDSGTHGANVLTF. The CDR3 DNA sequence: TGCGCCAGTGAAGATTCAGGGACTCACGGGGCCAACGTCCTGACTTTC.

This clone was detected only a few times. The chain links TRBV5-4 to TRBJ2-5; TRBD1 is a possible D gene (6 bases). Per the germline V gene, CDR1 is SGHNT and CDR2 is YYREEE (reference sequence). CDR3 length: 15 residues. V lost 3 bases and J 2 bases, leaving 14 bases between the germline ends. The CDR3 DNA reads TGTGCCAGCAGCTCAAAGGGGGACCCACAAGAGACCCAGTACTTC. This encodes CASSSKGDPQETQYF. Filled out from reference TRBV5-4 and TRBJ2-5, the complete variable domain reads ETGVTQSPTHLIKTRGQQVTLRCSSQSGHNTVSWYQQALGQGPQFIFQYYREEENGRGNFPPRFSGLQFPNYSSELNVNALELDDSALYLCASSSKGDPQETQYFGPGTRLLVL.

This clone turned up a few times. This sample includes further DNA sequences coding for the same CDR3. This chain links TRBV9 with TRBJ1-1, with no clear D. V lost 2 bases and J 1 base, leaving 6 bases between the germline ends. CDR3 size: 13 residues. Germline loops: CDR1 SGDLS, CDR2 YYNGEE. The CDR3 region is CASSVGRNTEAFF. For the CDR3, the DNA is TGTGCCAGCAGCGTGGGCAGGAACACTGAAGCTTTCTTT.

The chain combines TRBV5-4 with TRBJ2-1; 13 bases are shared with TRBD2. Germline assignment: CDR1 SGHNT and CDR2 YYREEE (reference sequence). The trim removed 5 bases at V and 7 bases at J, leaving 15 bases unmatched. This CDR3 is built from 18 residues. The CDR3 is CASSQGLAGRKTTNEQFF. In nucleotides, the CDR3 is TGTGCCAGCAGTCAGGGACTAGCGGGAAGGAAAACAACGAATGAGCAGTTCTTC.

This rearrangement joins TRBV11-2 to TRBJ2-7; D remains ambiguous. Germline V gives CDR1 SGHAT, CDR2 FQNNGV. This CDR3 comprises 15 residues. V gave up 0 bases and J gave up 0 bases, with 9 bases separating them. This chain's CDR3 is CASSLDRRSSYEQYF. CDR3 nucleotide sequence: TGTGCCAGCAGCTTAGATAGGAGAAGCTCCTACGAGCAGTACTTC.

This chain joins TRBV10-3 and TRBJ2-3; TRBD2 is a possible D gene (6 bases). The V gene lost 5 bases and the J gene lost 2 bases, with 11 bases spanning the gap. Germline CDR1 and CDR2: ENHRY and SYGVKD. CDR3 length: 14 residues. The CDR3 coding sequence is TGTGCCATCAGTAAAGCGGGCCCCACAGATACGCAGTATTTT. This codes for CAISKAGPTDTQYF.

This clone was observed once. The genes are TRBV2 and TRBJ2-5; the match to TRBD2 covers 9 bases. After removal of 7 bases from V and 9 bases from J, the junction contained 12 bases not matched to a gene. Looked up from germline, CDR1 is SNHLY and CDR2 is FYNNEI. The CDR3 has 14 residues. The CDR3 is CASTQAGGSVAQYF. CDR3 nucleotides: TGTGCCAGCACCCAAGCGGGGGGCTCCGTGGCCCAGTACTTC. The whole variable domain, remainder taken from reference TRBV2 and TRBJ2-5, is EPEVTQTPSHQVTQMGQEVILRCVPISNHLYFYWYRQILGQKVEFLVSFYNNEISEKSEIFDDQFSVERPDGSNFTLKIRSTKLEDSAMYFCASTQAGGSVAQYFGPGTRLLVL.

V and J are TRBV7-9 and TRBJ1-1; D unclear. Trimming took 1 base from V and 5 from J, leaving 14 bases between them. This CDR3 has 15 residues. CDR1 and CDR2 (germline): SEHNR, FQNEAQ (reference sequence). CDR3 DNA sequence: TGTGCCAGCAGCTTAGGGGCAAGAACGTGGACTGAAGCTTTCTTT. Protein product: CASSLGARTWTEAFF.

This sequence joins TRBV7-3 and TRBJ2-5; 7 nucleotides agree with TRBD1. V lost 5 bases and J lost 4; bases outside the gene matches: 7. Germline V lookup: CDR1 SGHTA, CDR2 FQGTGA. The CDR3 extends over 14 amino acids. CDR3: CASSLAQGTETQYF. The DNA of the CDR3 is TGTGCCAGCAGCCTCGCACAGGGGACAGAGACCCAGTACTTC.

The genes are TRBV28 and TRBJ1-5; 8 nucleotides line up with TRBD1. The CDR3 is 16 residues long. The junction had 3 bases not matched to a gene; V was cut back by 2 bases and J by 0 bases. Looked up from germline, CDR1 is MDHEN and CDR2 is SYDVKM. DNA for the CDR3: TGTGCCAGCAGTTTACTTGGGACAGGTAGCAATCAGCCCCAGCATTTT. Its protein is CASSLLGTGSNQPQHF.

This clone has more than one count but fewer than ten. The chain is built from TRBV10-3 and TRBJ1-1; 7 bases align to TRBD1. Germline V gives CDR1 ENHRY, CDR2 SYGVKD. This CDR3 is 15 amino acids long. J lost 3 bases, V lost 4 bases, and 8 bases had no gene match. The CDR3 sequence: CAISAIDREDTEAFF. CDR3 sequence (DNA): TGTGCCATCAGTGCCATTGACAGGGAAGACACTGAAGCTTTCTTT.

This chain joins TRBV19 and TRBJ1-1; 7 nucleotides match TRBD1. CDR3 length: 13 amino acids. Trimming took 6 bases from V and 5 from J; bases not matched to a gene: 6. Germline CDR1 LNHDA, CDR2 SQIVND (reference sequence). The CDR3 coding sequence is TGTGCCAGTAGAACAACAGGGGTAACTGAAGCTTTCTTT. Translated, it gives CASRTTGVTEAFF.

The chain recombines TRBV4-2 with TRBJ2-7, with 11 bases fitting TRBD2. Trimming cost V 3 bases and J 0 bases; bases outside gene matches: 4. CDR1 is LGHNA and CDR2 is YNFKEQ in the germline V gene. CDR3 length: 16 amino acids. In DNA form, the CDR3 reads TGTGCCAGCAGCCACGCACTAGCGGGGGACTCCTACGAGCAGTACTTC. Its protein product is CASSHALAGDSYEQYF.

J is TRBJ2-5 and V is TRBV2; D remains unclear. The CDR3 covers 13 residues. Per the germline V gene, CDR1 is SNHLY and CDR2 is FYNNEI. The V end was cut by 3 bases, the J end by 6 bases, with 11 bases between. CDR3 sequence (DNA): TGTGCCAGCAGTGATAACCCTACGAAGACCCAGTACTTC. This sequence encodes CASSDNPTKTQYF.

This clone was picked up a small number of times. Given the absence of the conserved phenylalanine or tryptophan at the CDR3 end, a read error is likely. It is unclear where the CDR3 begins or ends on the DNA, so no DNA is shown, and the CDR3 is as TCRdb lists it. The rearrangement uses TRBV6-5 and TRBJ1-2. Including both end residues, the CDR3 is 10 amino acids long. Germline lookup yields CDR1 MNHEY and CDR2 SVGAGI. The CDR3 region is CASSSRGAGA.

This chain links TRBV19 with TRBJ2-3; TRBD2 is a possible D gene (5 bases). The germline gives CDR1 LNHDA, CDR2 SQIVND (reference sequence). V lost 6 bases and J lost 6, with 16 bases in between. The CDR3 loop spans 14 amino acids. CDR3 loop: CASSPISGSDTQYF. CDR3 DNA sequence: TGTGCCAGTAGCCCAATAAGCGGATCTGATACGCAGTATTTT.

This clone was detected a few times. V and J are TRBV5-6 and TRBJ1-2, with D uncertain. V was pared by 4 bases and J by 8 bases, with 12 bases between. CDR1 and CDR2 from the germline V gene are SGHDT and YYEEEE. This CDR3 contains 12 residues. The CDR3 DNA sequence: TGTGCCAGCAGCCCACAGACATCCGGCTACACCTTC. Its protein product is CASSPQTSGYTF.

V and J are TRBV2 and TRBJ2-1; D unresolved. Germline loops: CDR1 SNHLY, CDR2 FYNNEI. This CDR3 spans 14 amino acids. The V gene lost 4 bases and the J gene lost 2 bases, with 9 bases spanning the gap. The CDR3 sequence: CASSVLVAYNEQFF. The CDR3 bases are TGTGCCAGCAGTGTATTAGTTGCCTACAATGAGCAGTTCTTC.

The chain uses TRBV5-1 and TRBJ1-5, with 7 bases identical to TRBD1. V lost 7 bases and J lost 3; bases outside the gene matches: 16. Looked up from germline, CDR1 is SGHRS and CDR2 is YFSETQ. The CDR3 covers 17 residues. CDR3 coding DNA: TGCGCCAGCGCGGGACAGCGCCTAAGGGGGGACAATCAGCCCCAGCATTTT. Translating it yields CASAGQRLRGDNQPQHF.

This CDR3 reads CASSSGTGEETQYF. CDR3 coding DNA: TGTGCCAGCAGTTCCGGGACAGGGGAAGAGACCCAGTACTTC. This chain connects TRBV27 to TRBJ2-5, with TRBD1 identical over 10 bases. The germline CDR1 and CDR2 sequences are MNHEY and SMNVEV (reference sequence). The CDR3 sequence is 14 residues long. After removal of 4 bases from V and 3 bases from J, the junction contained 2 bases not matched to a gene.

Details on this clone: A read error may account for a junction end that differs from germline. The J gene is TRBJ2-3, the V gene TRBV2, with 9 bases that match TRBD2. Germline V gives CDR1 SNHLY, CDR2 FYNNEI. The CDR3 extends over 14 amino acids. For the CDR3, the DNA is TGTGCCAGCAGAGTAGCGGGGGCCACATATACGCAGTATTTT. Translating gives CASRVAGATYTQYF.

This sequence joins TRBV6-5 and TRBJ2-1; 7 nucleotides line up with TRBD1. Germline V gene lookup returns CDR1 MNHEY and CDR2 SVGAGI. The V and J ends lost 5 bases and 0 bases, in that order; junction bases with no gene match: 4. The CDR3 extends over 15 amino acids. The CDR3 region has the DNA TGTGCCAGCAGTGCGGACAGGAGCTCCTACAATGAGCAGTTCTTC. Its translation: CASSADRSSYNEQFF.

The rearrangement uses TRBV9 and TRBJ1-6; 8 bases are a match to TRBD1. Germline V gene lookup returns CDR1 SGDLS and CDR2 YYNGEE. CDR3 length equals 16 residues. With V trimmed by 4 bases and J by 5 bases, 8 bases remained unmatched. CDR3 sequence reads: CASSPRTGQNNSPLHF. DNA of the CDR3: TGTGCCAGCAGCCCGCGGACAGGGCAAAATAATTCACCCCTCCACTTT.